This is a list of T cell receptor beta chains from one sample in a study of T cells in Graves' hyperthyroidism and ophthalmopathy. MiXCR, run by TCRdb on the multiplex PCR reads, gives a single entry per CDR3 protein. This repertoire shows 550,000 to 600,000 distinct CDR3 sequences, 13% to 15% found once; its top ten account for roughly 7%. The sequenced sample was blood. The receptors stem from a woman under 30 with Graves' ophthalmopathy. CDR3s leave out the opening cysteine and the closing phenylalanine or tryptophan. The order of the fields is V gene, clone size, CDR3 protein. Clone size, where shown, is once, few, many, or a class for clones that have expanded.

TRBV25-1 | NA | ASNSGLAKNIQY
TRBV5-5 | many | ASSLSSGLAYEQY
TRBV3-1 | many | ASSFRQGAREQY
TRBV20-1 | NA | SATQGLAAYNEQF
TRBV3-1 | many | ASSLDRSGTEAF
TRBV27 | many | ASSPNGPGGETQY
TRBV27 | many | ATSDRVEYGYT
TRBV6-1 | many | ASSEFTLVPLGNEQF
TRBV2 | many | ASSENRAANTEAF
TRBV12-3/TRBV12-4 | many | ASSPLGQPQH
TRBV27 | many | ASSRSQGDFSGNTIY
TRBV27 | many | ASSLEGGWGSQPQH
TRBV20-1 | NA | SAPTPTGKETQY
TRBV6-1 | many | ASSEQGLIWTDTQY